These 5 T cell receptor beta chains originate from one sample sequenced in a study of response to subunit inactivated influenza vaccine. TCRdb re-called the RT-PCR reads through MiXCR, storing one row per CDR3 protein. In the table there are about 520,000 distinct CDR3 sequences, approximately 7.2% of which are singletons. Here the sequenced sample was PBMCs from blood, taken roughly 24 months after vaccination. Receptors originate from a man aged 45 to 75 who received an inactivated influenza vaccine.

This clonotype occurred many times. V is TRBV20-1 and J is TRBJ2-2; no firm D call. The CDR3 length is 11 residues. V was cut by 2 bases and J by 7 bases, with 5 bases left in between. Germline V lookup: CDR1 DFQATT, CDR2 SNEGSKA (reference sequence). CDR3 protein: CSARMGGELFF. In DNA, the CDR3 is TGCAGTGCTAGAATGGGCGGGGAGCTGTTTTTT.

This clonotype came up a few times. The V gene is TRBV2, the J gene TRBJ2-2; possibly TRBD2 for D (6 bases). The V gene's germline CDR1 is SNHLY and CDR2 FYNNEI. This CDR3 contains 14 residues. V was clipped by 6 bases and J by 3 bases, with 11 bases between them. The chain's CDR3 is CASSLTSYTGELFF. The CDR3 DNA follows: TGTGCCAGCAGCCTAACTAGCTACACCGGGGAGCTGTTTTTT.

The genes are TRBV4-1 and TRBJ1-3; D uncertain. CDR1 is MGHRA, CDR2 YSYEKL, per germline. V was cut by 0 bases and J by 0 bases, with 18 bases left in between. The CDR3 consists of 19 residues. DNA of the CDR3: TGCGCCAGCAGCCAAGACCGGGAATTCGTTGCTTCCTCTGGAAACACCATATATTTT. It is translated as CASSQDREFVASSGNTIYF.

The CDR3 coding sequence is TGTGCCTGTAGGGCTTCTGGGGCCAACGTCCTGACTTTC. Translation: CACRASGANVLTF. The chain joins TRBV6-2 or TRBV6-3 to TRBJ2-6; D unresolved. V was clipped by 11 bases and J by 1 base, with 9 bases between them. The CDR3 runs 13 residues. Germline V gene sequence: CDR1 MNHEY, CDR2 SVGEGT.

The DNA for the CDR3 is TGTGCCAGCAGCTTAAATTCCAACCTGAACACTGAAGCTTTCTTT. Translation: CASSLNSNLNTEAFF. V usage is TRBV11-2 and J usage is TRBJ1-1; no reliable D call. Germline values: CDR1 SGHAT, CDR2 FQNNGV. The CDR3 sequence is 15 residues long. The germline V and J ends were trimmed by 2 bases and 0 bases, with 10 bases remaining between them.